This T cell receptor (beta chain) was recorded in a study of identifying expanded T cells in peripheral blood. Per germline, CDR1 MNHEY and CDR2 SVGAGI. The CDR3 covers 15 residues. After removal of 4 bases from V and 2 bases from J, the junction contained 3 bases not matched to a gene. TCRdb's table, derived via immunoSEQ multiplex PCR, lists solely in-frame clones and lacks some. Of over 65,000 clones in the sample, approximately 90% were seen once. The TCR comes from a person aged 18-70 years in good health. Sequenced material: blood. The chain combines TRBV6-5 with TRBJ2-3; TRBD2 matches at 10 bases. In nucleotides, the CDR3 is TGTGCCAGCAGTTTAGCGGGGGGAATCACAGATACGCAGTATTTT. Its protein product is CASSLAGGITDTQYF.